This paragraph reports one T cell receptor beta chain. Its antigen is still unknown. The source of the sample is a study of cytomegalovirus exposure and HLA in healthy donors. The wider study: Most donors, 70% to 85% of around 400 genotyped, fell in the Caucasian-associated ancestry cluster. General observations from the study: V- and J-gene trimming in TCR beta was tied to a missense DCLRE1C variant by an analysis performed later.

The PCR employed 60 Vbeta primers together with 13 Jbeta primers. Assay used: immunoSEQ multiplex PCR; TCRdb lists only in-frame clones, some missing. This sample has some 150,000 clones; roughly three quarters occur once, and the top ten carry around 4%. Sequenced input: PBMCs. The clonotype comes from a man in his fifties or sixties in good health and CMV-seronegative.

CDR3 coding DNA: TGTGCTAGTGGTTTGACAGCGGAGGAGACCCAGTACTTC. It specifies CASGLTAEETQYF. The chain is built from TRBV12-5 and TRBJ2-5, with D possibly matching TRBD2 (5 bases). Trimming took 2 bases from V and 5 from J, leaving 9 bases between them. Germline CDR1 and CDR2: LGHNT and FRNRAP. CDR3 size: 13 residues. The complete variable domain, with remaining parts taken from reference TRBV12-5 and TRBJ2-5, reads DARVTQTPRHKVTEMGQEVTMRCQPILGHNTVFWYRQTMMQGLELLAYFRNRAPLDDSGMPKDRFSAEMPDATLATLKIQPSEPRDSAVYFCASGLTAEETQYFGPGTRLLVL.